Below, 10 T cell receptor beta chains from the same sample are listed, as sequenced in a study of immune characterization of retroperitoneal liposarcoma. One entry per CDR3 protein, called by TCRdb with MiXCR from the PCR reads. The table has fewer than 2,000 distinct CDR3 sequences, 52% seen once. Sequencing was performed on tumor tissue. These receptors were obtained from a male donor with retroperitoneal liposarcoma.

This clonotype came up a few times. V gene TRBV7-2 combines with J gene TRBJ2-1; 7 nucleotides agree with TRBD2. V lost 5 bases and J lost 5; bases outside the gene matches: 12. CDR1 and CDR2 from the germline V gene are SGHTA and FQGNSA. This CDR3 region has 16 residues. CDR3 residues: CASSTRAGAVHNEQFF. In DNA form, the CDR3 reads TGTGCCAGCAGCACGAGGGCGGGAGCGGTACACAATGAGCAGTTCTTC.

This clonotype is a singleton in its sample. The V and J genes are TRBV7-2 and TRBJ1-5; 7 positions agree with TRBD1. CDR1 is SGHTA and CDR2 is FQGNSA in the germline V gene. The CDR3 is 13 residues long. V lost 5 bases to trimming and J lost 11 bases; unmatched junction nucleotides: 9. The CDR3 here is CASSAGTEVSQHF. The CDR3 DNA sequence: TGTGCCAGCAGCGCCGGGACAGAGGTTTCCCAGCATTTT.

The table lists this clonotype with a few counts. The chain combines TRBV7-2 with TRBJ2-1; 12 nucleotides line up with TRBD2. Near its end, the DNA agrees better with TRBJ2-7, so the J call may be wrong. This CDR3 has 15 residues. The germline V gene has CDR1 SGHTA and CDR2 FQGNSA. CDR3 in DNA: TGTGCCAGCAGCCCATCTAGCGGGAGGGCCTACGAGCAGTACTTC. As protein: CASSPSSGRAYEQYF.

This chain links TRBV12-3 or TRBV12-4 with TRBJ2-5, with 12 bases lining up with TRBD1. V shed 1 base and J 5 bases; nucleotides not matched to a gene: 5. The CDR3 extends over 16 amino acids. The CDR3 DNA reads as TGTGCCAGCAGTTTAGGGGACAGGGGGCTCGGTGAGACCCAGTACTTC. It specifies CASSLGDRGLGETQYF.

The chain recombines TRBV11-3 with TRBJ2-1, with 10 bases aligning to TRBD2. Germline V gene lookup returns CDR1 SGHNT and CDR2 YENEEA. This CDR3 is 16 amino acids long. Trimming took 1 base from V and 4 from J; bases not matched to a gene: 4. CDR3: CASSLGTSGVYNEQFF. In DNA, the CDR3 is TGTGCCAGCAGCTTAGGTACTAGCGGGGTTTACAATGAGCAGTTCTTC.

The chain couples TRBV12-3 or TRBV12-4 to TRBJ2-1; 8 nucleotides agree with TRBD2. The CDR3 spans 14 residues. Trimming removed 3 bases from V and 7 bases from J; junction bases left unmatched: 5. DNA for the CDR3: TGTGCCAGCAGTTTGTTGAGCGGGAGAAATGAGCAGTTCTTC. Encoded protein: CASSLLSGRNEQFF.

The rearrangement links TRBV28 to TRBJ2-1; D perhaps matches TRBD2 (6 bases). V shed 6 bases and J shed 5 bases, with 17 bases lying between them. Germline CDR1 MDHEN, CDR2 SYDVKM. The CDR3 is 15 residues long. As DNA, the CDR3 is TGTGCCAGCAGGGGGGGTGGGGACGGCCACAATGAGCAGTTCTTC. It codes for CASRGGGDGHNEQFF.

The V call is TRBV7-2, the J call TRBJ2-2; no reliable D call. CDR1 and CDR2 from the germline V gene are SGHTA and FQGNSA. The CDR3 length is 13 residues. The V end was cut by 1 base, the J end by 5 bases, with 5 bases between. The CDR3 DNA reads as TGTGCCAGCAGCTTAGGCCGGACCGGGGAGCTGTTTTTT. It yields the protein CASSLGRTGELFF.

The chain is built from TRBV7-6 and TRBJ2-5; D is unresolved. CDR3 length: 13 residues. CDR1 is SGHVS and CDR2 is FNYEAQ in the germline V gene. V gave up 3 bases and J gave up 2 bases, with 7 bases separating them. CDR3: CASSFVQQETQYF. The DNA for the CDR3 is TGTGCCAGCAGCTTCGTGCAGCAAGAGACCCAGTACTTC.

The chain uses TRBV7-8 and TRBJ2-5, with 9 bases matching TRBD1. Germline V gene sequence: CDR1 SGHVS, CDR2 FQNEAQ. V lost 5 bases and J lost 1; bases outside the gene matches: 5. The CDR3 loop spans 15 amino acids. CDR3 amino acids: CASSPQGARQETQYF. CDR3 nucleotides: TGTGCCAGCAGCCCACAGGGGGCGCGCCAAGAGACCCAGTACTTC.